The rows below give T cell receptor beta chains drawn from one sample of a study of early T cells in non-severe SARS-CoV-2 infection. TCRdb fed the 5' RACE reads into MiXCR, producing one record per CDR3 protein. The sample has approximately 70,000 distinct CDR3 sequences, roughly an eighth seen once; the top ten hold around 1.3%. Sequencing was done on a sample of whole blood. These receptors were taken from an adult who was a healthcare worker with PCR-confirmed SARS-CoV-2 infection or an uninfected control (not recorded which). Each CDR3 is given without its conserved first and last residue. The order of the fields is J gene, V gene, CDR3 protein.

>TRBJ2-5|TRBV7-9
ASSRNTVNKETQY
>TRBJ2-3|TRBV28
ASSSRTGLTDTQY
>TRBJ1-1|TRBV29-1
SVGTGEWTEAF
>TRBJ2-7|TRBV11-2
ASSSRAYEQY
>TRBJ1-5|TRBV7-9
ASSKDRGDQPQH
>TRBJ1-5|TRBV7-9
ASSLVGRGTTQPQH
>TRBJ2-2|TRBV28
ASSFRGTGELF
>TRBJ1-2|TRBV6-2/TRBV6-3
ASSGRTPYGYT
>TRBJ2-7|TRBV7-9
ASSPETNLGLAGTIYEQY
>TRBJ1-4|TRBV28
ASSLSEKLF
>TRBJ1-2|TRBV7-8
ASSLVLAGGYT
>TRBJ1-5|TRBV12-3/TRBV12-4
ASSLQGDQPQH
>TRBJ2-3|TRBV29-1
SLTPDGTGQSDTQY
>TRBJ2-5|TRBV7-2
ASSVEDFWQETQY
>TRBJ2-3|TRBV7-2
ASSLVFLAGGPTDTQY
>TRBJ1-2|TRBV20-1
SARHLDRGHRGYT
>TRBJ2-3|TRBV19
ASGITASTDTQY
>TRBJ2-3|TRBV29-1
SVEGGLIGADTQY
>TRBJ1-5|TRBV5-1
ASSEQGAQGQPQH
>TRBJ2-3|TRBV5-1
ASSIRTSGGADTQY
>TRBJ2-6|TRBV18
ASSDRTANSGANVLT
>TRBJ2-3|TRBV7-2
ASSYGTLSADTQY
>TRBJ2-1|TRBV15
ATRPTQGAGGNEQF
>TRBJ2-3|TRBV20-1
SATRTSGSTDTQY
>TRBJ1-4|TRBV4-3
ASSQTRGTGTEKLF
>TRBJ2-1|TRBV12-3/TRBV12-4
ASSRDRARQF
>TRBJ1-2|TRBV9
ASSVAPPGHGGYT